The T cell receptor (beta chain) under discussion was sequenced for a study of T cell repertoires in cytomegalovirus infection. Study context: HLA-B-restricted CMV epitopes that are well studied, plus recently identified HLA-C-restricted ones, were used by the study.

Comment on this clonotype: Its specificity is unknown.

TCRdb analysed the reads with MiXCR anew, one entry per CDR3 protein. Among 900,000 to 950,000 distinct CDR3 sequences listed, approximately 32% were seen once. Whole-study findings and limits: The ex vivo response was dominated by HLA-C-restricted CMV-specific TCR beta clonotypes.

Trimming removed 0 bases at V and 2 bases at J, with 13 bases between. This CDR3 has 16 residues. Germline V CDR1 and CDR2: SGHAT, FQNNGV. Here the sequenced sample was cultured CD8+ T cells from PBMCs, taken from culture after CMV antigen stimulation. The V call is TRBV11-2, the J call TRBJ2-5; D might be TRBD2 (6 bases). The TCR sequence derives from a human donor in good health (CMV status not recorded). Some clones in this sample may be carry-over from other donors' samples. The CDR3 DNA is TGTGCCAGCAGCTTAGACCTTGTAGCGGTACAAGAGACCCAGTACTTC. Encoded protein: CASSLDLVAVQETQYF.